This T cell receptor beta chain was recorded in a study of shared clonotypes between healthy human individuals. About the research overall: Per donor, CD8 memory used one plate, CD8 naive used two, CD4 memory used three and CD4 naive used three. Study findings and constraints: It was the non-shared clonotypes that had lower generation probabilities than clonotypes shared by all four donors.

Donors were healthy HIV-negative adults without recent acute infections or vaccinations. Method: immunoSEQ multiplex PCR; TCRdb's copy keeps in-frame clones and lacks some. The table shows about 1.1 million clones, with 60% to 85% occurring only once. A note on this clone: The target antigen is unknown.

The V segment lost 8 bases and the J segment 8 bases; nucleotides outside the gene matches: 14. The germline V gene encodes CDR1 SEHNR and CDR2 FQNEAQ (reference sequence). This CDR3 is built from 15 residues. The V gene is TRBV7-9, the J gene TRBJ1-4; 7 nucleotides match TRBD1. The material sequenced was memory CD4+ T cells from PBMCs. Subset here: CD45RA-negative fraction. The clonotype originates from a young man in good health. Some clones in this sample may be carry-over from other donors' samples. The CDR3 spells CASGRTGQEGEKLFF. CDR3 DNA: TGTGCCAGCGGACGAACTGGACAGGAAGGAGAAAAACTGTTTTTT.